This entry lists 23 T cell receptor beta chains sequenced from one sample in a study of blood T cell repertoires in COVID-19. Some clones are missing from TCRdb's copy, which holds only in-frame ones; the method was immunoSEQ multiplex PCR. The table lists roughly 160,000 clones, roughly 84% of them singletons. Sequenced: peripheral blood. The origin of the receptors is a man in his 70s with active or convalescent COVID-19.

The chain is built from TRBV5-6 and TRBJ1-5, with 7 positions matching TRBD1. Germline lookup yields CDR1 SGHDT and CDR2 YYEEEE. The CDR3 is made up of 17 amino acids. V shed 1 base, J shed 1 base, and the junction held 8 bases outside the gene matches. The CDR3 region has the DNA TGTGCCAGCAGCTTGACCTTGGACAGGAACAGCAATCAGCCCCAGCATTTT. This encodes CASSLTLDRNSNQPQHF.

The rearrangement links TRBV11-2 to TRBJ1-1, with TRBD1 as a possible D gene (6 bases). The germline V and J ends were trimmed by 1 base and 10 bases, with 13 bases remaining between them. CDR3 length: 13 residues. In germline, CDR1 is SGHAT, CDR2 FQNNGV. The CDR3 bases are TGTGCCAGCAGCTTAGCCCGGGAGGGGGGAGCTTTCTTT. It translates to CASSLAREGGAFF.

J is TRBJ2-1 and V is TRBV4-3, with D tentatively TRBD2 (6 bases). Trimming cost V 4 bases and J 8 bases, with 18 bases left between them. The CDR3 runs to 15 residues. Germline CDR1 LGHNA, CDR2 YSLEER. CDR3 residues: CASSLLRGGLDEQFF. The CDR3 nucleotides are TGCGCCAGCAGCCTGCTCCGGGGAGGTCTGGATGAGCAGTTCTTC.

The chain is built from TRBV27 and TRBJ1-1, with a possible D match to TRBD1 (6 bases). V was shortened by 4 bases and J by 5 bases, with 17 bases between the two germline ends. This CDR3 comprises 15 residues. Germline CDR1 and CDR2: MNHEY and SMNVEV (reference sequence). The CDR3: CASSSDRFGRTEAFF. The CDR3 region has the DNA TGTGCCAGCAGTTCGGACAGATTCGGGAGGACTGAAGCTTTCTTT.

The chain is built from TRBV27 and TRBJ1-5, with D maybe TRBD1 (5 bases). The V and J ends lost 6 bases and 0 bases respectively, with 15 bases between them. The CDR3 runs to 16 residues. The germline V gene encodes CDR1 MNHEY and CDR2 SMNVEV (reference sequence). CDR3 sequence (DNA): TGTGCCAGCAGCCCGGGGGGTAGCCTTAGCAATCAGCCCCAGCATTTT. Its translation: CASSPGGSLSNQPQHF.

CDR3 sequence: CASSFHYEQYF. The CDR3 DNA is TGTGCCAGCAGCTTTCACTACGAGCAGTACTTC. The chain links TRBV7-2 to TRBJ2-7; D unresolved. This CDR3 region has 11 residues. The V end was cut by 3 bases, the J end by 3 bases, with 3 bases between. Germline V gene lookup returns CDR1 SGHTA and CDR2 FQGNSA.

This clone has just one count. This rearrangement joins TRBV24-1 to TRBJ2-3; 13 bases match TRBD2. V was clipped by 4 bases and J by 6 bases; unmatched bases: 6. The CDR3 is 16 residues long. Germline CDR1 KGHDR, CDR2 SFDVKD. The CDR3 here is CATSEGLAGTRDTQYF. In DNA, the CDR3 is TGTGCCACCAGTGAGGGACTAGCGGGAACAAGGGATACGCAGTATTTT.

V usage is TRBV5-1 and J usage is TRBJ2-7, with no clear D. This CDR3 is 14 amino acids long. V was pared by 5 bases and J by 2 bases, with 14 bases between. Germline V gives CDR1 SGHRS, CDR2 YFSETQ. The CDR3 DNA follows: TGCGCCAGCAGTTCCCGAGGCAGTACCTACGAGCAGTACTTC. Its translation: CASSSRGSTYEQYF.

This chain joins TRBV2 and TRBJ1-5, with TRBD1 matching over 9 bases. This CDR3 is 15 amino acids long. CDR1 and CDR2 (germline): SNHLY, FYNNEI. V dropped 3 bases and J dropped 6; count of bases not matched to a gene: 6. CDR3 sequence reads: CASSEDRGKGQPQHF. CDR3 coding DNA: TGTGCCAGCAGTGAGGACAGGGGTAAAGGTCAGCCCCAGCATTTT. The full variable domain, with the rest looked up from reference TRBV2 and TRBJ1-5, is EPEVTQTPSHQVTQMGQEVILRCVPISNHLYFYWYRQILGQKVEFLVSFYNNEISEKSEIFDDQFSVERPDGSNFTLKIRSTKLEDSAMYFCASSEDRGKGQPQHFGDGTRLSIL.

The chain couples TRBV29-1 to TRBJ2-2; TRBD1 matches at 7 bases. CDR3 size: 15 residues. The germline V gene encodes CDR1 SQVTM and CDR2 ANQGSEA. V lost 7 bases, J lost 0 bases, and 8 bases stayed unmatched. The CDR3 reads CSAARDRSNTGELFF. The CDR3 DNA reads TGCAGCGCCGCCAGGGACAGATCGAACACCGGGGAGCTGTTTTTT.

The chain has TRBV6-2 or TRBV6-3 and TRBJ1-1; weak D call: TRBD1 (6 bases). V was shortened by 3 bases and J by 4 bases, with 12 bases between the two germline ends. The CDR3 length is 14 residues. Germline V CDR1 and CDR2: MNHEY, SVGEGT. In DNA form, the CDR3 reads TGTGCCAGCAGTTATACCCAAGGGGGCACTGAAGCTTTCTTT. It specifies CASSYTQGGTEAFF.

This chain connects TRBV6-5 to TRBJ1-6, with D perhaps TRBD1 (5 bases). Germline V CDR1 and CDR2: MNHEY, SVGAGI. V gave up 2 bases and J gave up 10 bases, with 12 bases separating them. The CDR3 runs to 14 residues. The CDR3 sequence is CASSYIGEGSPLHF. The CDR3 DNA follows: TGTGCCAGCAGTTACATAGGGGAGGGATCACCCCTCCACTTT.

The rearrangement links TRBV21-1 to TRBJ2-7; the D call of TRBD1 is as the table states it, not checked on the DNA. TRBV21-1 is a pseudogene locus. The CDR3 runs to 14 residues. The chain's CDR3 is CASSSRGSSYEQYF. The CDR3 DNA follows: TGTGCCAGCAGCAGCAGGGGGAGCTCCTACGAGCAGTACTTC.

The rearrangement links TRBV7-2 to TRBJ2-1; TRBD2 aligns across 8 bases. Germline V gene sequence: CDR1 SGHTA, CDR2 FQGNSA. V lost 1 base and J lost 15; bases outside the gene matches: 11. This CDR3 spans 14 amino acids. The CDR3 DNA reads as TGTGCCAGCAGCTTAGAGTCGGTTAGCGGGGTACTGTTCTTC. It translates to CASSLESVSGVLFF. Using reference TRBV7-2 and TRBJ2-1 for the parts outside the CDR3, the full variable domain is GAGVSQSPSNKVTEKGKDVELRCDPISGHTALYWYRQSLGQGLEFLIYFQGNSAPDKSGLPSDRFSAERTGGSVSTLTIQRTQQEDSAVYLCASSLESVSGVLFFGPGTRLTVL.

The chain carries TRBV28 and TRBJ2-7; 7 bases fit TRBD2. CDR1 MDHEN and CDR2 SYDVKM come from the germline V gene. This CDR3 has 16 residues. V lost 5 bases to trimming and J lost 3 bases; unmatched junction nucleotides: 13. As DNA, the CDR3 is TGTGCCAGCAGTACCGGGCCTAGCGGAGCCCACTACGAGCAGTACTTC. Translation gives CASSTGPSGAHYEQYF.

This chain uses TRBV18 with TRBJ1-2; no reliable D call. Trimming left V 2 bases short and J 1 base short, with 8 bases between. Germline values: CDR1 KGHSH, CDR2 LQKENI. This CDR3 has 14 residues. CDR3 DNA sequence: TGTGCCAGCTCACCAGGTCGGGATAACTATGGCTACACCTTC. Protein product: CASSPGRDNYGYTF.

The chain is built from TRBV20-1 and TRBJ2-7, with 10 bases identical to TRBD2. V was clipped by 3 bases and J by 12 bases; unmatched bases: 5. Germline loops: CDR1 DFQATT, CDR2 SNEGSKA (reference sequence). The length of the CDR3 is 11 residues. Here the CDR3 reads CSASLSGRVYF. In DNA form, the CDR3 reads TGCAGTGCTAGTTTAAGCGGGAGGGTGTACTTC.

Turning to this clone: Other DNA sequences in the same sample also yield this CDR3. The chain is built from TRBV5-6 and TRBJ2-5; the D gene is possibly TRBD1 (6 bases). V dropped 0 bases and J dropped 5 bases, with 11 bases sitting between them. The CDR3 is made up of 14 amino acids. Germline CDR1 and CDR2: SGHDT and YYEEEE. The CDR3 nucleotides are TGTGCCAGCAGCTTGGGGCAGGGGCAGGAGACCCAGTACTTC. As protein: CASSLGQGQETQYF.

The chain uses TRBV7-3 and TRBJ1-1; possibly TRBD1 for D (6 bases). CDR3 size: 14 residues. V was trimmed by 5 bases and J by 1 base, leaving 11 bases between them. Per germline, CDR1 SGHTA and CDR2 FQGTGA. The CDR3 DNA is TGTGCCAGCAGCAACAGGGCCGGGAACACTGAAGCTTTCTTT. It encodes CASSNRAGNTEAFF.

The sample holds one count of this clone. The V and J genes are TRBV5-1 and TRBJ2-5; D ambiguous. Looked up from germline, CDR1 is SGHRS and CDR2 is YFSETQ. This CDR3 region has 14 residues. Trimming shortened V by 0 bases and J by 1 base, and 7 bases separated the two germline ends. Here the CDR3 DNA reads TGCGCCAGCAGCTTGGTGGGCAGCCAAGAGACCCAGTACTTC. Translation gives CASSLVGSQETQYF.

The chain employs TRBV5-1 and TRBJ1-3; unclear D gene. V was clipped by 0 bases and J by 4 bases, with 8 bases between them. The CDR3 length is 14 residues. Germline values: CDR1 SGHRS, CDR2 YFSETQ. The CDR3 DNA follows: TGCGCCAGCAGCTTGGCGGGGTACGGAAACACCATATATTTT. Encoded protein: CASSLAGYGNTIYF.

This clone was counted ten times or more. This chain joins TRBV4-3 and TRBJ2-7; D not certain. The CDR3 extends over 15 amino acids. Trimming stripped 2 bases from V and 1 base from J, with 12 bases between. The germline gives CDR1 LGHNA, CDR2 YSLEER. CDR3 bases: TGCGCCAGCAGCCAATATAGCTCTTCATCCTACGAGCAGTACTTC. It yields the protein CASSQYSSSSYEQYF.

The rearrangement uses TRBV11-2 and TRBJ2-7, with TRBD1 as a possible D gene (6 bases). Trimming removed 2 bases from V and 6 bases from J, with 14 bases in between. In germline, CDR1 is SGHAT, CDR2 FQNNGV. This CDR3 has 14 residues. Here the CDR3 reads CASSLSLTGGEQYF. For the CDR3, the DNA is TGTGCCAGCAGCTTATCCCTGACAGGTGGCGAGCAGTACTTC.